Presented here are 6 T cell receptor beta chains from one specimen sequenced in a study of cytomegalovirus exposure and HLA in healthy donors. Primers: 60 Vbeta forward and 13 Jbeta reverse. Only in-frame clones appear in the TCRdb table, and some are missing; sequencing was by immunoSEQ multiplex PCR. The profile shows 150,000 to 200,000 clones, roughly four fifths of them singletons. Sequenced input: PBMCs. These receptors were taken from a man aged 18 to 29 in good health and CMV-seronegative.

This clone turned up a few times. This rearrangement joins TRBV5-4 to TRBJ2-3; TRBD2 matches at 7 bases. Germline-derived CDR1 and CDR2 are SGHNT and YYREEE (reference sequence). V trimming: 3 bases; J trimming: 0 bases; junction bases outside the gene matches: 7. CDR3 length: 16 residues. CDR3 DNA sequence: TGTGCCAGCAGCTCGAGGAGAGCGGGGAGCACAGATACGCAGTATTTT. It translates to CASSSRRAGSTDTQYF. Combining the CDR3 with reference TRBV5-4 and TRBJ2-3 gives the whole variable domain ETGVTQSPTHLIKTRGQQVTLRCSSQSGHNTVSWYQQALGQGPQFIFQYYREEENGRGNFPPRFSGLQFPNYSSELNVNALELDDSALYLCASSSRRAGSTDTQYFGPGTRLTVL.

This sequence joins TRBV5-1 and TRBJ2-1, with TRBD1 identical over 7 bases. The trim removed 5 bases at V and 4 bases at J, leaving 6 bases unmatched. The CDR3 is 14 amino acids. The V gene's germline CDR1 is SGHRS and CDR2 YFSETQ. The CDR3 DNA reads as TGCGCCAGCAGTGCTGCAGGGGGTTACAATGAGCAGTTCTTC. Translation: CASSAAGGYNEQFF.

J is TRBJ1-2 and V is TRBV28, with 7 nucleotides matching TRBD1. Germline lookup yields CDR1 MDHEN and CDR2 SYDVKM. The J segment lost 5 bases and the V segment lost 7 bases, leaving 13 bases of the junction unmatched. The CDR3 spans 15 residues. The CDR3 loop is CASNPPGQRLYGYTF. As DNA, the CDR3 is TGTGCCAGCAACCCCCCGGGACAGAGACTTTATGGCTACACCTTC.

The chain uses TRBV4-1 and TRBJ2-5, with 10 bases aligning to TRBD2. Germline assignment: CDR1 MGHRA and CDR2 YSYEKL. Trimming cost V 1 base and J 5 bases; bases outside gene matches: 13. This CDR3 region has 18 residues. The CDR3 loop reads CASSQVLGKRGGPETQYF. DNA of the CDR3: TGCGCCAGCAGCCAAGTTTTAGGCAAGCGGGGGGGCCCTGAGACCCAGTACTTC.

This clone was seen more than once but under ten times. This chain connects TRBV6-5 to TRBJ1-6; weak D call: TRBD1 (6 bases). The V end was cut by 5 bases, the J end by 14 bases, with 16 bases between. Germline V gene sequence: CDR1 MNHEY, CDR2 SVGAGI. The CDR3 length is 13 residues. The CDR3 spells CASSEGGRGTLHF. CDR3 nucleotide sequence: TGTGCCAGCAGTGAGGGGGGGAGGGGCACCCTCCACTTT.

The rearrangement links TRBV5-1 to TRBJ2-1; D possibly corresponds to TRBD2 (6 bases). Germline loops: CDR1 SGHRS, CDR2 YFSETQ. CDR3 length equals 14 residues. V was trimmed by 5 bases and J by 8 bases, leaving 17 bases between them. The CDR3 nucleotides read TGCGCCAGCAGTTCCGGGGGTCGGGCCCATGAGCAGTTCTTC. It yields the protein CASSSGGRAHEQFF.